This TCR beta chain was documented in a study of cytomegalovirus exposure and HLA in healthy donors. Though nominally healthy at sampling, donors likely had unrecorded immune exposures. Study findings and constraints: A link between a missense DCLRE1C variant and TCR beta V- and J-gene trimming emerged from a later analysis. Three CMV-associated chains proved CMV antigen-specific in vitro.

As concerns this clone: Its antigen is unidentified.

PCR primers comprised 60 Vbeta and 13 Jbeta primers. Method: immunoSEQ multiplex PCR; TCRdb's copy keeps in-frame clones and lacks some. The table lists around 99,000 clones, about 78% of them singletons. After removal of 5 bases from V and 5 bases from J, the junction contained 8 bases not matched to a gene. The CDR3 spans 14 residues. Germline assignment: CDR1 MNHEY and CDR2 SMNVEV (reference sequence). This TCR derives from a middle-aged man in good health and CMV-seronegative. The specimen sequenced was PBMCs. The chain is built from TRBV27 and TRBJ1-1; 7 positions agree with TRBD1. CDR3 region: CASSLLTGVTEAFF. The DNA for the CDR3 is TGTGCCAGCAGTCTCCTCACAGGGGTTACTGAAGCTTTCTTT.